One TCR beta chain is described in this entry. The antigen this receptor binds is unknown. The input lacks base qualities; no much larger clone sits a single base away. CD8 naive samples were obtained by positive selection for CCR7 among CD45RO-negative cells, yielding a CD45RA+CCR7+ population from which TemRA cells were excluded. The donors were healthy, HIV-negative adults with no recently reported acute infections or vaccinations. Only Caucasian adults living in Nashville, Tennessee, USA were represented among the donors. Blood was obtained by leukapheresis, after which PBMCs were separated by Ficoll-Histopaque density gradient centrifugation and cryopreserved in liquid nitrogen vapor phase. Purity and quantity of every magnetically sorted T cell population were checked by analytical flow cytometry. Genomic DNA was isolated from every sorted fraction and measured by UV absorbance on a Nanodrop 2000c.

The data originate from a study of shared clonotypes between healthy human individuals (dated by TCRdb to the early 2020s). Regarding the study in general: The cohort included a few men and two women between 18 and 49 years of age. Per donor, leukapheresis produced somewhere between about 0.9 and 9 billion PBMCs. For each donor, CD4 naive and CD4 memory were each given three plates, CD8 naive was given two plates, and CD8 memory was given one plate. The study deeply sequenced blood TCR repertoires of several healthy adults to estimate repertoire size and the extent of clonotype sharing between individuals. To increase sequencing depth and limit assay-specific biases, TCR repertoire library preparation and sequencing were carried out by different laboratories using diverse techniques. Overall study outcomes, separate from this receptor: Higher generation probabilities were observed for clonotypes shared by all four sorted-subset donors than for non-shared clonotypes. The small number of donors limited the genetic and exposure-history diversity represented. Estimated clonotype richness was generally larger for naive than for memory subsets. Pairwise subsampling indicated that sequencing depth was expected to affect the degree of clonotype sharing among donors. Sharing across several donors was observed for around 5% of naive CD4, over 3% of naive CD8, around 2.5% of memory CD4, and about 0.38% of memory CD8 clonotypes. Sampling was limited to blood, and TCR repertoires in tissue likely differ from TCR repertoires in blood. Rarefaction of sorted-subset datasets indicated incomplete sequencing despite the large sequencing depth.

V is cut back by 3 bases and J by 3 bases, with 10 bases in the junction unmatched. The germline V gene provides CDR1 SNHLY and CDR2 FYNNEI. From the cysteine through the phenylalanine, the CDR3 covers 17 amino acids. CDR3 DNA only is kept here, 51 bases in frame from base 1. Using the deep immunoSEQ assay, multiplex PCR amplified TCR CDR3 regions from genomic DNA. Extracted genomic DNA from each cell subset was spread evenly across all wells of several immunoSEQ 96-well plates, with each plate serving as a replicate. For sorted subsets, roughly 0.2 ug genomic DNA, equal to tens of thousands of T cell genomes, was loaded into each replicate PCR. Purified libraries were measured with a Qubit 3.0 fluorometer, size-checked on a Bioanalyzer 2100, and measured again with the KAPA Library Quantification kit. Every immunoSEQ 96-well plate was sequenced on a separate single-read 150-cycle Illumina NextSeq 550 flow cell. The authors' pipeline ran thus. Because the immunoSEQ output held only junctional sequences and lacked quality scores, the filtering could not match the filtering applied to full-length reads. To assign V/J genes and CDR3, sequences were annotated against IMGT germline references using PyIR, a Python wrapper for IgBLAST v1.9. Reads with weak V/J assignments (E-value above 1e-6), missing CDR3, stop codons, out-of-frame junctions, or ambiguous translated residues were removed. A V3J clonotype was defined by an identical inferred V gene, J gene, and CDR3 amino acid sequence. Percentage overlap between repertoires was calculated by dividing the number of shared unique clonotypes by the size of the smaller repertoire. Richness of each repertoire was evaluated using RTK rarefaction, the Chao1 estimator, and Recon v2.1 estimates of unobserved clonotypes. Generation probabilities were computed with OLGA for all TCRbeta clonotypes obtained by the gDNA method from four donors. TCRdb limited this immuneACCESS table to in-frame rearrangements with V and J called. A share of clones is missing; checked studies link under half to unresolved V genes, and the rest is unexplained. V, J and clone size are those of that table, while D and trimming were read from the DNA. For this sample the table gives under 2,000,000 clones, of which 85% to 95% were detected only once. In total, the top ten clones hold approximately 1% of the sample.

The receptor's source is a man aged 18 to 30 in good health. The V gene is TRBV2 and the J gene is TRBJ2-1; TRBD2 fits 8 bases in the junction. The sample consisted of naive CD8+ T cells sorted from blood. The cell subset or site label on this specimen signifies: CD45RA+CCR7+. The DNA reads TGTGCCAGCAGTGATTTCCCGGGGGGGGAGGGCTACAATGAGCAGTTCTTC. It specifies CASSDFPGGEGYNEQFF.